Following are 2 T cell receptor beta chains from one sample sequenced in a study of blood T cell repertoires in COVID-19. TCRdb's table, derived via immunoSEQ multiplex PCR, lists solely in-frame clones and lacks some. Of approximately 100,000 clones in the sample, 81% were seen once. Sequencing was performed on peripheral blood. The receptors come from a woman aged 80 or over with acute or convalescent COVID-19.

This chain uses TRBV3-1 (or the pseudogene TRBV3-2) with TRBJ2-2; 9 nucleotides line up with TRBD2. V lost 3 bases and J lost 5; bases outside the gene matches: 4. CDR1 LGHDT and CDR2 YNNKEL come from the germline V gene (reference sequence). This CDR3 has 15 amino acids. CDR3 in DNA: TGTGCCAGCAGCCAGCCGGGACTAGCTACCGGGGAGCTGTTTTTT. Residues: CASSQPGLATGELFF.

This clone has just a few counts. The V gene is TRBV7-3, the J gene TRBJ2-2, with a tentative D call TRBD2 (5 bases). CDR1 SGHTA and CDR2 FQGTGA come from the germline V gene. Trimming removed 5 bases at V and 5 bases at J, with 15 bases between. The CDR3 is 15 residues long. For the CDR3, the DNA is TGTGCCAGCAGCCCCTCAGTGCGCGGGACCGGGGAGCTGTTTTTT. Translation: CASSPSVRGTGELFF. The whole variable domain, remainder taken from reference TRBV7-3 and TRBJ2-2, is GAGVSQTPSNKVTEKGKYVELRCDPISGHTALYWYRQSLGQGPEFLIYFQGTGAADDSGLPNDRFFAVRPEGSVSTLKIQRTERGDSAVYLCASSPSVRGTGELFFGEGSRLTVL.